A single sample is the source of the 29 T cell receptor beta chains below, sequenced in a study of cytomegalovirus exposure and HLA in healthy donors. The repertoire was sequenced with immunoSEQ multiplex PCR; TCRdb's copy has only in-frame clones and lacks some. The profile shows 300,000 to 450,000 clones, 80% to 90% of them singletons. Specimen: PBMCs. Receptor source: a woman aged 18-29 years in good health and CMV-seronegative.

This chain links TRBV2 with TRBJ2-1; no clear D gene. This CDR3 is 14 amino acids long. Germline V lookup: CDR1 SNHLY, CDR2 FYNNEI. The V end lost 4 bases, the J end lost 1 base, and 8 bases lay between the germline ends. CDR3 loop: CASSGLRSYNEQFF. The CDR3 nucleotides read TGTGCCAGCAGTGGTCTGCGGTCCTACAATGAGCAGTTCTTC.

This clone was seen just once. This sequence joins TRBV5-1 and TRBJ1-6; TRBD1 matches at 11 bases. With 4 bases clipped from V and 9 bases from J, the junction kept 3 bases outside the gene matches. The CDR3 contains 14 residues. The germline CDR1 and CDR2 sequences are SGHRS and YFSETQ. The CDR3 bases are TGCGCCAGCAGCCCCGGGACAGGGGGTTCACCCCTCCACTTT. Translating gives CASSPGTGGSPLHF.

The chain couples TRBV27 to TRBJ1-2; D not certain. The V gene's germline CDR1 is MNHEY and CDR2 SMNVEV (reference sequence). CDR3 size: 13 residues. V lost 7 bases and J 0 bases, leaving 9 bases between the germline ends. This CDR3 is CASTKNSNYGYTF. The CDR3 nucleotides are TGTGCCAGCACCAAGAACTCTAACTATGGCTACACCTTC.

The count of this clone is one. The rearrangement links TRBV7-9 to TRBJ2-1; 13 bases agree with TRBD2. This CDR3 is built from 16 residues. The germline gives CDR1 SEHNR, CDR2 FQNEAQ (reference sequence). Trimming cost V 10 bases and J 4 bases; bases outside gene matches: 10. CDR3 protein: CATLTSGGAVYNEQFF. The CDR3 DNA follows: TGTGCCACCTTAACTAGCGGGGGGGCTGTTTACAATGAGCAGTTCTTC.

The chain combines TRBV11-2 with TRBJ2-2; perhaps TRBD2 as D (6 bases). The V and J ends lost 5 bases and 1 base respectively, with 17 bases between them. This CDR3 contains 17 residues. CDR1 and CDR2 (germline): SGHAT, FQNNGV. In DNA, the CDR3 is TGTGCCAGCAGCGCCTTAGTAGCGGCTAAGAACACCGGGGAGCTGTTTTTT. As protein: CASSALVAAKNTGELFF.

This clone was observed a handful of times. V is TRBV27 and J is TRBJ2-7, with D perhaps matching TRBD1 (5 bases). The CDR3 extends over 12 amino acids. The germline V and J ends were trimmed by 10 bases and 5 bases, with 15 bases remaining between them. CDR1 is MNHEY, CDR2 SMNVEV, per germline (reference sequence). The CDR3 DNA reads TGTGCCACCCGGAAATGGGGCCACGAGCAGTACTTC. As protein: CATRKWGHEQYF.

This chain connects TRBV30 to TRBJ2-3, with D unclear. This CDR3 has 14 amino acids. V lost 0 bases, J lost 0 bases, and 7 bases lay in between. The germline CDR1 and CDR2 sequences are GTSNPN and SVGIG (reference sequence). CDR3 DNA: TGTGCCTGGAGTGTACGAGTGAGCACAGATACGCAGTATTTT. It is translated as CAWSVRVSTDTQYF.

The chain joins TRBV27 to TRBJ1-2, with TRBD1 identical over 12 bases. The trim removed 6 bases at V and 2 bases at J, leaving 7 bases unmatched. The CDR3 length is 16 residues. The germline V gene encodes CDR1 MNHEY and CDR2 SMNVEV (reference sequence). The CDR3 DNA follows: TGTGCCAGCAGCTTAAAAGGGACAGGGGGCAACTATGGCTACACCTTC. Translation gives CASSLKGTGGNYGYTF.

This clone has just one count. The rearrangement joins TRBV7-6 to TRBJ2-3; possibly TRBD2 for D (6 bases). Trimming stripped 1 base from V and 4 bases from J, with 12 bases between. CDR1 and CDR2 from the germline V gene are SGHVS and FNYEAQ. The CDR3 runs 15 residues. CDR3 in amino acids: CASSLETGEADTQYF. CDR3 DNA: TGTGCCAGCAGCTTAGAGACGGGAGAGGCAGATACGCAGTATTTT.

This sequence joins TRBV6-1 and TRBJ2-7; 7 bases are a match to TRBD2. This CDR3 is built from 15 residues. J gave up 1 base and V 5 bases, and 8 bases lay outside the gene matches. Looked up from germline, CDR1 is MNHNS and CDR2 is SASEGT. The CDR3 loop is CASSKTPSGSYEQYF. In DNA form, the CDR3 reads TGTGCCAGCAGTAAGACCCCTAGCGGATCCTACGAGCAGTACTTC.

V and J are TRBV5-6 and TRBJ1-3; D is unresolved. Trimming took 0 bases from V and 0 from J, leaving 7 bases between them. CDR3 size: 15 residues. The V gene's germline CDR1 is SGHDT and CDR2 YYEEEE. In DNA form, the CDR3 reads TGTGCCAGCAGCTTGGGTTCAGGCTCTGGAAACACCATATATTTT. It codes for CASSLGSGSGNTIYF.

The V gene is TRBV7-6, the J gene TRBJ1-4; weak D call: TRBD1 (5 bases). CDR1 is SGHVS and CDR2 is FNYEAQ in the germline V gene. The CDR3 is 15 residues long. Trimming removed 4 bases from V and 0 bases from J, with 9 bases in between. The DNA for the CDR3 is TGTGCCAGCAGCTCGGACATTGCAACTAATGAAAAACTGTTTTTT. Translation: CASSSDIATNEKLFF.

This rearrangement joins TRBV6-5 to TRBJ2-2; D is perhaps TRBD1 (6 bases). From germline, CDR1 is MNHEY and CDR2 SVGAGI. V was trimmed by 0 bases and J by 3 bases, leaving 8 bases between them. This CDR3 region has 15 residues. CDR3 sequence reads: CASSYSTGDTGELFF. The CDR3 nucleotides read TGTGCCAGCAGTTACTCGACAGGCGACACCGGGGAGCTGTTTTTT.

This rearrangement joins TRBV7-3 to TRBJ2-3, with TRBD2 as a possible D gene (6 bases). V gave up 5 bases and J gave up 0 bases, with 12 bases separating them. CDR3 length equals 15 residues. Germline CDR1 and CDR2: SGHTA and FQGTGA. For the CDR3, the DNA is TGTGCCAGCAGCCTTAGCGGATATAGCACAGATACGCAGTATTTT. Translating gives CASSLSGYSTDTQYF. Full variable domain (remainder filled in from reference TRBV7-3 and TRBJ2-3): GAGVSQTPSNKVTEKGKYVELRCDPISGHTALYWYRQSLGQGPEFLIYFQGTGAADDSGLPNDRFFAVRPEGSVSTLKIQRTERGDSAVYLCASSLSGYSTDTQYFGPGTRLTVL.

The chain recombines TRBV4-2 with TRBJ2-7; 10 positions agree with TRBD2. CDR3 length equals 16 residues. Germline V gives CDR1 LGHNA, CDR2 YNFKEQ. J was trimmed by 3 bases and V by 4 bases; bases with no gene match: 9. CDR3 DNA: TGTGCCAGCAGCCCTCGGGCTAGCGGGAGTATCTACGAGCAGTACTTC. Its protein is CASSPRASGSIYEQYF.

This clone was observed once. This chain connects TRBV6-1 to TRBJ1-2; D is perhaps TRBD1 (6 bases). Germline V gene lookup returns CDR1 MNHNS and CDR2 SASEGT. CDR3 length: 15 residues. Trimming shortened V by 3 bases and J by 5 bases, and 16 bases separated the two germline ends. CDR3 nucleotide sequence: TGTGCCAGCAGTGACTCAATACAGGGTCAGTATGGCTACACCTTC. Translating gives CASSDSIQGQYGYTF.

The rearrangement links TRBV2 to TRBJ1-3; possible D gene TRBD1, 6 bases. V lost 3 bases to trimming and J lost 4 bases, with 13 bases between them. The CDR3 has 15 residues. CDR1 is SNHLY, CDR2 FYNNEI, per germline. CDR3 protein: CASSDSSRGGNTIYF. The CDR3, as DNA: TGTGCCAGCAGTGACTCAAGCAGGGGAGGAAACACCATATATTTT.

This sequence joins TRBV2 and TRBJ1-1; 8 nucleotides agree with TRBD1. Germline V lookup: CDR1 SNHLY, CDR2 FYNNEI. This CDR3 spans 15 amino acids. The V and J ends lost 1 base and 5 bases, in that order; junction bases with no gene match: 6. The CDR3 spells CASSEGTGWGTEAFF. CDR3 coding DNA: TGTGCCAGCAGTGAAGGGACAGGGTGGGGGACTGAAGCTTTCTTT. The variable domain in full, with the rest retrieved from reference TRBV2 and TRBJ1-1, is EPEVTQTPSHQVTQMGQEVILRCVPISNHLYFYWYRQILGQKVEFLVSFYNNEISEKSEIFDDQFSVERPDGSNFTLKIRSTKLEDSAMYFCASSEGTGWGTEAFFGQGTRLTVV.

In its sample, this clone was seen a few times. This chain links TRBV7-8 with TRBJ2-7; 7 positions match TRBD2. The CDR3 length is 14 residues. V was clipped by 5 bases and J by 6 bases; unmatched bases: 10. In germline, CDR1 is SGHVS, CDR2 FQNEAQ. CDR3 protein: CASSPRTERGEQYF. The DNA of the CDR3 is TGTGCCAGCAGCCCCAGGACGGAGCGGGGCGAGCAGTACTTC.

The chain couples TRBV6-5 to TRBJ1-2, with D unresolved. Trimming cost V 3 bases and J 4 bases, with 12 bases left between them. The CDR3 totals 14 residues. CDR1 MNHEY and CDR2 SVGAGI come from the germline V gene. In DNA, the CDR3 is TGTGCCAGCAGTTATTTGGGCATAGGCTATGGCTACACCTTC. Residues: CASSYLGIGYGYTF.

This chain uses TRBV27 with TRBJ1-5; 9 bases align to TRBD1. CDR3 length equals 15 residues. V gave up 6 bases and J gave up 4 bases; unmatched junction bases: 7. Germline CDR1 reads MNHEY; CDR2 reads SMNVEV (reference sequence). The chain's CDR3 is CASSPGTGINQPQHF. The CDR3 DNA sequence: TGTGCCAGCAGCCCCGGGACAGGGATTAATCAGCCCCAGCATTTT.

The chain is built from TRBV2 and TRBJ2-1; D perhaps matches TRBD1 (6 bases). CDR3 length: 15 residues. Trimming removed 3 bases at V and 4 bases at J, with 13 bases between. The V gene's germline CDR1 is SNHLY and CDR2 FYNNEI. The CDR3 region has the DNA TGTGCCAGCAGTGATCTAGGGCAGGGGTACAATGAGCAGTTCTTC. Residues: CASSDLGQGYNEQFF.

The chain couples TRBV6-1 to TRBJ2-1, with 8 bases lining up with TRBD2. From germline, CDR1 is MNHNS and CDR2 SASEGT. The CDR3 totals 16 residues. Unmatched junction bases numbered 4, after V lost 1 base and J lost 2 bases. The CDR3 sequence is CASSEGLANTYNEQFF. CDR3 in DNA: TGTGCCAGCAGTGAAGGACTAGCGAACACCTACAATGAGCAGTTCTTC.

The chain links TRBV30 to TRBJ2-2, with no clear D. Germline CDR1 reads GTSNPN; CDR2 reads SVGIG (reference sequence). CDR3 length equals 12 residues. V lost 4 bases, J lost 3 bases, and 6 bases lay in between. CDR3 sequence: CAWTSYTGELFF. The CDR3 DNA is TGTGCCTGGACGTCTTACACCGGGGAGCTGTTTTTT.

J is TRBJ1-3 and V is TRBV6-6, with TRBD1 as a possible D gene (6 bases). Germline loops: CDR1 MNHNY, CDR2 SVGAGI (reference sequence). The CDR3 totals 15 residues. Trimming cost V 6 bases and J 0 bases, with 12 bases left between them. The CDR3 DNA reads TGTGCCAGCAGAAGACAGGAGATCTCTGGAAACACCATATATTTT. This gives the protein CASRRQEISGNTIYF.

The rearrangement uses TRBV12-2 and TRBJ1-2; the DNA was not compared with TRBD1, the D call given in the table. TRBV12-2 is assigned pseudogene status. CDR3 size: 16 residues. The CDR3 loop is CASRLAAIEGAQGYTF. CDR3 DNA: TGTGCAAGTCGCTTAGCGGCCATTGAGGGGGCGCAAGGCTACACCTTC.

The chain combines TRBV9 with TRBJ2-2; D may be TRBD2 (6 bases). Trimming shortened V by 0 bases and J by 0 bases, and 9 bases separated the two germline ends. The CDR3 runs 16 residues. Germline V CDR1 and CDR2: SGDLS, YYNGEE. This chain's CDR3 is CASSVAPGANTGELFF. The CDR3 nucleotides read TGTGCCAGCAGCGTAGCGCCGGGGGCGAACACCGGGGAGCTGTTTTTT. Looking up the rest from reference TRBV9 and TRBJ2-2 gives the full variable domain: DSGVTQTPKHLITATGQRVTLRCSPRSGDLSVYWYQQSLDQGLQFLIQYYNGEERAKGNILERFSAQQFPDLHSELNLSSLELGDSALYFCASSVAPGANTGELFFGEGSRLTVL.

Written as DNA, the CDR3 is TGTGCCAGCAGCTTGGGGTCCTGGGACAGGCCCACTGAAGCTTTCTTT. Its translation is CASSLGSWDRPTEAFF. The chain employs TRBV7-9 and TRBJ1-1; 8 nucleotides line up with TRBD1. The J segment lost 4 bases and the V segment lost 3 bases, leaving 10 bases of the junction unmatched. This CDR3 has 16 amino acids. Germline V lookup: CDR1 SEHNR, CDR2 FQNEAQ (reference sequence).

This chain links TRBV2 with TRBJ1-6; the match to TRBD1 covers 7 bases. The CDR3 covers 19 residues. Germline V gives CDR1 SNHLY, CDR2 FYNNEI. The trim removed 6 bases at V and 0 bases at J, leaving 14 bases unmatched. The CDR3 sequence is CASRGTAADGGSYNSPLHF. CDR3 bases: TGTGCCAGCAGGGGGACAGCAGCAGACGGGGGCTCCTATAATTCACCCCTCCACTTT.